The clone carrying this TCR beta chain was found a few times. This sample is drawn from a study of blood T cell repertoires in COVID-19. Study as a whole: The origin of the acute and convalescent COVID-19 samples was the United States, Italy and Spain. PBMCs, B-cell-depleted T cells, or T cells provided the cDNA or gDNA that made up the material.

V lost 8 bases, J lost 4 bases, and 17 bases lay in between. In germline, CDR1 is LNHDA, CDR2 SQIVND (reference sequence). The CDR3 runs 14 residues. How the authors handled the data: Cell counts per sample came from amplifying reference gene primers. Here immunoSEQ multiplex PCR was the method, and the copy in TCRdb shows in-frame clones only, minus some. D and trimming were read from the DNA, whereas the V and J calls and clone size are those reported in that table. The repertoire consists of 35,000 to 40,000 clones, with approximately 74% occurring once and the leading ten covering over 9.5%. Seattle participants joined during active infection and were tracked over time.

The sequence came from a man aged 65 to 79 with COVID-19, enrolled during active disease. The sequencing input was peripheral blood. This chain connects TRBV19 to TRBJ1-1; D may be TRBD1 (6 bases). The CDR3 DNA is TGTGCCAGTGGCACGGGACACCAGGGCACTGAAGCTTTCTTT. It is translated as CASGTGHQGTEAFF.